Below, 24 T cell receptor beta chains from the same sample are listed, as sequenced in a study of blood T cells in healthy people across ages. With a J-beta primer mix and a sample-barcoded 5' primer, a second PCR ran about 6 to 11 cycles. Using its own MiXCR run on the 5' RACE reads, TCRdb lists one record per CDR3 protein. The table has 750,000 to 950,000 distinct CDR3 sequences, about 53% seen once. The sample comprised blood. The source is an elderly man in good health.

The chain uses TRBV20-1 and TRBJ1-4, with D unclear. Germline CDR1 and CDR2: DFQATT and SNEGSKA (reference sequence). The germline V and J ends were trimmed by 0 bases and 10 bases, with 12 bases remaining between them. The CDR3 contains 13 residues. The CDR3 protein is CSARDGRSVKLFF. DNA for the CDR3: TGCAGTGCTAGAGATGGGAGGTCCGTAAAACTGTTTTTT.

A few counts support this clonotype. V is TRBV6-2 or TRBV6-3 and J is TRBJ2-5; D is uncertain. Germline V gives CDR1 MNHEY, CDR2 SVGEGT. This CDR3 region has 14 residues. Trimming took off 2 bases at V and 4 bases at J, with 11 bases between the two ends. The CDR3 sequence is CASSYDELLETQYF. DNA for the CDR3: TGTGCCAGCAGTTACGACGAACTCCTAGAGACCCAGTACTTC.

The chain carries TRBV20-1 and TRBJ1-4; no definite D call. Between the trimmed V and J ends, which lost 6 bases and 0 bases, there was a span of 8 bases. The CDR3 has 13 amino acids. Looked up from germline, CDR1 is DFQATT and CDR2 is SNEGSKA (reference sequence). CDR3 amino acids: CSANPSTNEKLFF. In DNA, the CDR3 is TGCAGTGCCAACCCCTCAACTAATGAAAAACTGTTTTTT.

The V call is TRBV5-1, the J call TRBJ2-1, with TRBD2 matching 13 bases. The CDR3 loop spans 18 amino acids. Losses at the gene ends were 3 bases for V and 5 bases for J; bases not matched to a gene: 11. Per the germline V gene, CDR1 is SGHRS and CDR2 is YFSETQ. The CDR3 reads CASSSIIGLAGAHNEQFF. DNA of the CDR3: TGCGCCAGCAGCTCGATTATTGGACTAGCGGGAGCCCACAATGAGCAGTTCTTC.

The chain has TRBV5-1 and TRBJ2-7; 7 bases are shared with TRBD1. Per germline, CDR1 SGHRS and CDR2 YFSETQ. The ends lost 7 bases at V and 2 bases at J; junction bases unmatched: 6. CDR3 size: 13 residues. In DNA, the CDR3 is TGCGCCAGCGCGTCCGGGACAGCCTACGAGCAGTACTTC. Encoded protein: CASASGTAYEQYF.

The rearrangement uses TRBV12-3 or TRBV12-4 and TRBJ2-5, with 9 nucleotides matching TRBD1. The tail of the sequence fits TRBJ2-7 better, so the J call may be wrong. The CDR3 sequence is 18 residues long. This CDR3 is CASSKRGQGLGRDYEQYF. The CDR3 coding sequence is TGTGCCAGCAGTAAAAGGGGACAGGGCTTGGGAAGGGACTACGAGCAGTACTTC.

The chain employs TRBV6-5 and TRBJ2-1; the match to TRBD2 covers 10 bases. Trimming cost V 8 bases and J 5 bases; bases outside gene matches: 9. This CDR3 comprises 15 residues. Looked up from germline, CDR1 is MNHEY and CDR2 is SVGAGI. Here the CDR3 DNA reads TGTGCCAGCGGGAGGCCGGGACTAGCGAACAATGAGCAGTTCTTC. This translates into CASGRPGLANNEQFF.

This clonotype was seen a handful of times. This chain links TRBV25-1 with TRBJ2-2; D not resolved. With 5 bases removed from V and 5 bases from J, the gap between germline ends came to 9 bases. Germline assignment: CDR1 MGHDK and CDR2 SYGVNS. The CDR3 runs to 13 residues. CDR3 loop: CASSPLTTGELFF. The CDR3 DNA sequence: TGTGCCAGCAGTCCCCTTACTACCGGGGAGCTGTTTTTT.

This clonotype turned up a few times. This chain links TRBV5-1 with TRBJ2-3; TRBD2 matches 13 bases. Germline V gene sequence: CDR1 SGHRS, CDR2 YFSETQ. The CDR3 runs 17 residues. V was pared by 4 bases and J by 14 bases, with 19 bases of the junction left unmatched. CDR3 coding DNA: TGCGCCAGCAGCCGGACTAGCGGGAGAGGAGACGACAGATACGCGTATTTT. Amino acid sequence: CASSRTSGRGDDRYAYF.

The V and J genes are TRBV5-1 and TRBJ2-7, with 9 bases lining up with TRBD2. The length of the CDR3 is 16 residues. Trimming cost V 4 bases and J 0 bases; bases outside gene matches: 8. The germline V gene has CDR1 SGHRS and CDR2 YFSETQ. The CDR3 DNA reads as TGCGCCAGCAGCATTGAGACTAGCGGTAGCTCCTACGAGCAGTACTTC. Its protein is CASSIETSGSSYEQYF.

The table lists this clonotype with a few counts. The rearrangement links TRBV18 to TRBJ2-5; D may be TRBD1 (6 bases). Trimming pared 3 bases from V and 2 bases from J, leaving 13 bases between. The germline V gene has CDR1 KGHSH and CDR2 LQKENI. The CDR3 is 15 amino acids. CDR3 in amino acids: CASSPNGTPQETQYF. In nucleotides, the CDR3 is TGTGCCAGCTCACCGAACGGGACACCTCAAGAGACCCAGTACTTC.

V gene TRBV2 combines with J gene TRBJ2-3, with a weak D call TRBD2 (7 bases). The V end was cut by 4 bases, the J end by 4 bases, with 15 bases between. In germline, CDR1 is SNHLY, CDR2 FYNNEI. The CDR3 has 15 amino acids. CDR3 residues: CASSAFGGPSDTQYF. The CDR3 DNA reads as TGTGCCAGCAGTGCCTTCGGGGGGCCATCAGATACGCAGTATTTT.

Turning to this clonotype: Sequence at one end of the junction differs from germline and may be a read error. This sequence joins TRBV29-1 and TRBJ2-5; 7 positions agree with TRBD1. The germline gives CDR1 SQVTM, CDR2 ANQGSEA. There are 14 residues in the CDR3. The CDR3 DNA reads TGCAGCGTTGTCGATCGACAGGGCGTCGAGACCCGGTACTTC. Translating gives CSVVDRQGVETRYF.

Only one count was recorded for this clonotype. DNA for the CDR3: TGTGCCACCAGTGATGAAAACCGAGAGCAGTTCTTC. Translated, it gives CATSDENREQFF. The J gene is TRBJ2-1, the V gene TRBV24-1; no reliable D call. Germline V CDR1 and CDR2: KGHDR, SFDVKD. The CDR3 runs to 12 residues. V was clipped by 3 bases and J by 10 bases, with 9 bases between them.

This clonotype has a handful of counts. The chain joins TRBV12-3 or TRBV12-4 to TRBJ2-5; D ambiguous. The CDR3 runs to 12 residues. Between the trimmed V and J ends, which lost 6 bases and 11 bases, there was a span of 16 bases. The CDR3 loop reads CASSWTPMEQYF. CDR3 DNA: TGTGCCAGCAGCTGGACCCCGATGGAGCAGTACTTC.

The chain links TRBV20-1 to TRBJ2-7, with D tentatively TRBD1 (7 bases). This CDR3 has 15 amino acids. Germline V gene data show CDR1 as DFQATT and CDR2 as SNEGSKA (reference sequence). Trimming shortened V by 6 bases and J by 4 bases, and 22 bases separated the two germline ends. The CDR3 loop is CSARQPQGTGYEQYF. The CDR3 DNA reads as TGCAGTGCCCGTCAGCCACAGGGGACTGGTTACGAGCAGTACTTC.

The chain uses TRBV7-2 and TRBJ1-3, with a possible D match to TRBD1 (6 bases). CDR1 SGHTA and CDR2 FQGNSA come from the germline V gene. V lost 8 bases and J lost 4, with 15 bases in between. The CDR3 spans 14 residues. The CDR3 region is CASRVGGPGNTIYF. In nucleotides, the CDR3 is TGTGCCAGCCGGGTCGGGGGGCCCGGAAACACCATATATTTT.

The chain recombines TRBV7-9 with TRBJ2-7, with D tentatively TRBD2 (6 bases). TRBJ2-5 explains the end of the DNA better; the J call may be wrong. This CDR3 has 14 amino acids. CDR1 is SEHNR and CDR2 is FQNEAQ in the germline V gene (reference sequence). Here the CDR3 DNA reads TGTGCCAGCAGCTTATACGACGGGGGAGAGACCCAGTACTTC. Translated, it gives CASSLYDGGETQYF.

CDR3 bases: TGTGCCAGCAGCAATGGGGCCGTCCGTGGCTACACCTTC. Protein sequence: CASSNGAVRGYTF. The rearrangement links TRBV21-1 to TRBJ1-2. TRBV21-1 is a pseudogene segment. This CDR3 has 13 residues.

This clonotype was recorded a few times. The chain links TRBV7-2 to TRBJ2-1; TRBD1 agrees at 7 bases. V was clipped by 7 bases and J by 8 bases; unmatched bases: 5. Germline CDR1 SGHTA, CDR2 FQGNSA. CDR3 length: 12 residues. CDR3 DNA: TGTGCCAGCAAATACAGGGGCTATGAGCAGTTCTTC. Translation gives CASKYRGYEQFF.

This clonotype was seen only a few times. The chain couples TRBV7-9 to TRBJ2-4; D unresolved. V lost 1 base and J 0 bases, leaving 13 bases between the germline ends. The CDR3 runs 17 residues. Germline V CDR1 and CDR2: SEHNR, FQNEAQ (reference sequence). CDR3 coding DNA: TGTGCCAGCAGCTTAGTAGTGCGGAATCTAGCCAAAAACATTCAGTACTTC. As protein: CASSLVVRNLAKNIQYF.

Only one count was recorded for this clonotype. The genes are TRBV5-1 and TRBJ2-7; TRBD1 aligns across 10 bases. Germline CDR1 is SGHRS and CDR2 is YFSETQ. CDR3 length: 16 amino acids. Losses at the gene ends were 0 bases for V and 4 bases for J; bases not matched to a gene: 7. The CDR3 protein is CASSLAVTGGGYEQYF. The CDR3 region has the DNA TGCGCCAGCAGCTTGGCCGTGACAGGGGGCGGTTACGAGCAGTACTTC. Filled out from reference TRBV5-1 and TRBJ2-7, the complete variable domain reads KAGVTQTPRYLIKTRGQQVTLSCSPISGHRSVSWYQQTPGQGLQFLFEYFSETQRNKGNFPGRFSGRQFSNSRSEMNVSTLELGDSALYLCASSLAVTGGGYEQYFGPGTRLTVT.

The gene calls are TRBV6-2 or TRBV6-3 and TRBJ2-7; 11 nucleotides match TRBD2. Germline V gene sequence: CDR1 MNHEY, CDR2 SVGEGT. This CDR3 region has 15 residues. The J segment lost 3 bases and the V segment lost 2 bases, leaving 3 bases of the junction unmatched. CDR3 region: CASSYEGLADYEQYF. DNA for the CDR3: TGTGCCAGCAGTTACGAGGGACTAGCGGACTACGAGCAGTACTTC.

The chain has TRBV7-9 and TRBJ2-1; 9 bases map to TRBD2. Per the germline V gene, CDR1 is SEHNR and CDR2 is FQNEAQ (reference sequence). The junction had 7 bases not matched to a gene; V was cut back by 1 base and J by 9 bases. This CDR3 contains 15 residues. Here the CDR3 DNA reads TGTGCCAGCAGCTTAGAGGTTGCGGGAGGGCGTGAGCAGTTCTTC. As protein: CASSLEVAGGREQFF.